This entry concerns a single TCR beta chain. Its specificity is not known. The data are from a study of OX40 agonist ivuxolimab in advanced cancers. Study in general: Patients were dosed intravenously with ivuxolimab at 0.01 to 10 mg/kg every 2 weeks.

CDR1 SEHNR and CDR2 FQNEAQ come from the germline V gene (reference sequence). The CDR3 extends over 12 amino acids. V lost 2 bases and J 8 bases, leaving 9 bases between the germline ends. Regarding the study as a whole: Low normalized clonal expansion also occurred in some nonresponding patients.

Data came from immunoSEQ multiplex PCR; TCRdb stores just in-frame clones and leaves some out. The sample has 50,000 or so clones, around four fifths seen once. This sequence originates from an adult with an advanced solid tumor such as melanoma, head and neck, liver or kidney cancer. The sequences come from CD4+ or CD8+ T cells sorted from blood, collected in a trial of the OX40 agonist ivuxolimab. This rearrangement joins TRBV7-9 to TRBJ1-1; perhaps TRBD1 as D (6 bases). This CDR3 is CASSLWGREAFF. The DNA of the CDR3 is TGTGCCAGCAGCTTATGGGGGCGGGAAGCTTTCTTT. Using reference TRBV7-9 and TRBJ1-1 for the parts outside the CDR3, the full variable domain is DTGVSQNPRHKITKRGQNVTFRCDPISEHNRLYWYRQTLGQGPEFLTYFQNEAQLEKSRLLSDRFSAERPKGSFSTLEIQRTEQGDSAMYLCASSLWGREAFFGQGTRLTVV.